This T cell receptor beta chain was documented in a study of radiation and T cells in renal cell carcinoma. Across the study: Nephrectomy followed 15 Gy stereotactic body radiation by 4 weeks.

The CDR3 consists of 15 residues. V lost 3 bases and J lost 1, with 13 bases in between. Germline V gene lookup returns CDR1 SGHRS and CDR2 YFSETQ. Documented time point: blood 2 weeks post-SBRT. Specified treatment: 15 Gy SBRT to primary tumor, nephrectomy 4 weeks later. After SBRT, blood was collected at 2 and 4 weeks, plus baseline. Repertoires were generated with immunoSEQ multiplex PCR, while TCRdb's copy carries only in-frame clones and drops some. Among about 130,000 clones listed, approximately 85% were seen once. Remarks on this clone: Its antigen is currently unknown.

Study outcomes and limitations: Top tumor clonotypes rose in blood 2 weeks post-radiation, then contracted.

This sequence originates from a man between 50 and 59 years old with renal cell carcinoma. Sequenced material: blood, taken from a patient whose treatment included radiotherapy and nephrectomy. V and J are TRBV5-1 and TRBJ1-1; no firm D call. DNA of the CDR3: TGCGCCAGCAGCTCGCTAGCGGGTTCGAACACTGAAGCTTTCTTT. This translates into CASSSLAGSNTEAFF.